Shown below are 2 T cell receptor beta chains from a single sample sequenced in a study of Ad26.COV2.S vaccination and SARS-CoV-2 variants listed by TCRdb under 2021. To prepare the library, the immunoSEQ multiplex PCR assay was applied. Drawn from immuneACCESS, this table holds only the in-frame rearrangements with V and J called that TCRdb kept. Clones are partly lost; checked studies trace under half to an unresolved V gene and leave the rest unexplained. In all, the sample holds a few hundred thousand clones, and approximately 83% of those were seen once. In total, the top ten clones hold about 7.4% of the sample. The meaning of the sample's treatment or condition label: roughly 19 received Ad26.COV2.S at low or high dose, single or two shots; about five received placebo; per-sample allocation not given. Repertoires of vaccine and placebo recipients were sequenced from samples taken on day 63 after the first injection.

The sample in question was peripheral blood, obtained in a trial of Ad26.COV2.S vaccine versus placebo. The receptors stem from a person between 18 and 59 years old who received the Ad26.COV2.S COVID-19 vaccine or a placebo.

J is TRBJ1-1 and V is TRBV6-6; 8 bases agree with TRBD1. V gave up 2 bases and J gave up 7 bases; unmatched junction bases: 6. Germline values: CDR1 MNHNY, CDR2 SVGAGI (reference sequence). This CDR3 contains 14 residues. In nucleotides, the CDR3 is TGTGCCAGCAGTTACGAGACAGGGGTCGGTGAAGCTTTCTTT. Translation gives CASSYETGVGEAFF.

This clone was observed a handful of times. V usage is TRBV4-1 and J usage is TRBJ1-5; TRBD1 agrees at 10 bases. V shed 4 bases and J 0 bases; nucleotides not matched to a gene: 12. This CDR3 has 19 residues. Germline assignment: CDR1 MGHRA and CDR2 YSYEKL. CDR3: CASSRYPGQGRYSNQPQHF. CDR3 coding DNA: TGCGCCAGCAGCCGGTACCCGGGACAGGGGCGTTATAGCAATCAGCCCCAGCATTTT.